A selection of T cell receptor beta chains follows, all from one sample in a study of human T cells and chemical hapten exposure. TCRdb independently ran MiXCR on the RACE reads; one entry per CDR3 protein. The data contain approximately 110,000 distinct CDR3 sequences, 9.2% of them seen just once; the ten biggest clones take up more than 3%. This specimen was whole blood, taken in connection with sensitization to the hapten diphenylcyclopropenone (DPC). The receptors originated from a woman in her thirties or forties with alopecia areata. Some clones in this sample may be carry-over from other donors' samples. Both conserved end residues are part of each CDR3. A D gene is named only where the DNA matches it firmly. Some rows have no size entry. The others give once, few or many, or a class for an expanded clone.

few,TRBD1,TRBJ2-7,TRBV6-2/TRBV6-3,TGTGCCAGCAGTCCCAAGGGACAGGGACCCTTCTACGAGCAGTACTTC,CASSPKGQGPFYEQYF
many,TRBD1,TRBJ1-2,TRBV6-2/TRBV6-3,TGTGCCAGCAGTTACGAGGGGGCCCACTATGGCTACACCTTC,CASSYEGAHYGYTF
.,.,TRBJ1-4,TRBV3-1,TGTGCCAGCAGCTCCGGGACACCGGATGAAAAACTGTTTTTT,CASSSGTPDEKLFF
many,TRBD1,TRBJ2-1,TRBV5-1,TGCGCCAGCAGCTTACAGGGGGCAGAGCAGTTCTTC,CASSLQGAEQFF
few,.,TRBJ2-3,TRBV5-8,TGTGCCAGCAGCTCCGGACAGCGTCGAGATACGCAGTATTTT,CASSSGQRRDTQYF
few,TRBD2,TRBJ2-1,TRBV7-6,TGTGCCAGCAGCTTAAGTCCCCGGACTAGCGGGGGGGTTGAGCAGTTCTTC,CASSLSPRTSGGVEQFF
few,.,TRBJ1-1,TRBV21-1,TGTGCCAGCAGCAGCTCAGAGAGGAACACTGAAGCTTTCTTT,CASSSSERNTEAFF
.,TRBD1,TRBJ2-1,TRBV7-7,TGTGCTAGCAGCAATGGACAGGGAGATGAGCAGTTCTTC,CASSNGQGDEQFF
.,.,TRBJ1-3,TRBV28,TGTGCCAGCAGTGGCATCGGAAACACCATATATTTT,CASSGIGNTIYF
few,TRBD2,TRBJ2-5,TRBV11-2,TGTGCCAGCAGCTTACGAGGAGCGGGGGGTGTAGAGACCCAGTACTTC,CASSLRGAGGVETQYF
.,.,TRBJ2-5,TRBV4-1,TGCGCCAGCAGCCACAGCACAGAGACCCAGTACTTC,CASSHSTETQYF
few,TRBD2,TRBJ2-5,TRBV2,TGTGCCAGCGCGGGGGATTACATGGGCGGCCAGTACTTC,CASAGDYMGGQYF
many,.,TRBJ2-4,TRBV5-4,TGTGCCAGCAGCTTACAAAGCACGGCCAAAAACATTCAGTACTTC,CASSLQSTAKNIQYF
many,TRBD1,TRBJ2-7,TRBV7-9,TGTGCCAGCAGCCTCCGGGACAGAAGCTCCTACGAGCAGTACTTC,CASSLRDRSSYEQYF
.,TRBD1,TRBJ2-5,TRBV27,TGTGCCAGCAGTTTAATCCCCCGACAGGGGGTCACAGAGACCCAGTACTTC,CASSLIPRQGVTETQYF
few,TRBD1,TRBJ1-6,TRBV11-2,TGTGCCAGCAGCCGGGACAGGGGAAATAATTCACCCCTCCACTTT,CASSRDRGNNSPLHF
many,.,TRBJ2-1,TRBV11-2,TGTGCCAGCAGCTTAGAAACGGGGCCCCCCTCGCGTGAGCAGTTCTTC,CASSLETGPPSREQFF
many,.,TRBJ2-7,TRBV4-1,TGCGCCAGCAGCCAAGGACTCATTGGGGTCGGGTACGAGCAGTACTTC,CASSQGLIGVGYEQYF
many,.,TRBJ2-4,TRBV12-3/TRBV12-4,TGTGCCAGCAGTTCGCAGGAGATAGCCAAAAACATTCAGTACTTC,CASSSQEIAKNIQYF
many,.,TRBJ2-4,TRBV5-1,TGCGCCAGCAGCTTGGACAGGGAGACCAAAAACATTCAGTACTTC,CASSLDRETKNIQYF
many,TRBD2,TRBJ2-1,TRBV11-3,TGTGCCAGCAGCATTAGCGGGGGGACCTACAATGAGCAGTTCTTC,CASSISGGTYNEQFF
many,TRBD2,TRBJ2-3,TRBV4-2,TGTGCCAGCAGCCTTCCTAGCGGTCCTAGCACAGATACGCAGTATTTT,CASSLPSGPSTDTQYF
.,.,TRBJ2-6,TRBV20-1,TGCAGTGCTAGAGTCGATTTCTCTGGGGCCAACGTCCTGACTTTC,CSARVDFSGANVLTF
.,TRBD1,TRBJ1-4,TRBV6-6,TGTGCCAGCAGGTTGGGACAGGGAATAGTAGAACTGTTTTTT,CASRLGQGIVELFF
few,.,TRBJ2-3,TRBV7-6,TGTGCCAGCAGCTCCATCCGGGGAGATATCACAGATACGCAGTATTTT,CASSSIRGDITDTQYF
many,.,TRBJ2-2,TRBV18,TGTGCCAGCTCACAGGTGACGAACACCGGGGAGCTGTTTTTT,CASSQVTNTGELFF
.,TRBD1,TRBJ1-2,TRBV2,TGTGCCAGCAGCGGACAGGGGGCGCTGGGCTACACCTTC,CASSGQGALGYTF
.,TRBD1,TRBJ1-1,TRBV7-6,TGTGCCAGCAGGCGGGATCCCTTTACAGGGGGCACTGAAGCTTTCTTT,CASRRDPFTGGTEAFF
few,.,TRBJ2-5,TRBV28,TGTGCCAGCAGTACCCACGGGAGGGGGCCTAGAGAGACCCAGTACTTC,CASSTHGRGPRETQYF
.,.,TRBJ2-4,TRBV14,TGTGCCAGCAGCCAAGAGATCCGGGGGAGGACGGCCAAAAACATTCAGTACTTC,CASSQEIRGRTAKNIQYF